These T cell receptor beta chains were read from a single sample in a study of cytomegalovirus exposure and HLA in healthy donors. Using immunoSEQ multiplex PCR, the repertoire was profiled, and TCRdb retains in-frame clones only, with some absent. The table has approximately 280,000 clones, 70% to 90% seen once; the top ten hold over 0.95%. The sample consisted of PBMCs. These receptors were taken from a woman younger than 30 in good health and CMV-seronegative. Each CDR3 is given with its conserved first and last residue. A D gene is named only where the DNA matches it firmly. The listing skips clone size in some rows; elsewhere it reads once, few, many or a size class.

clone size: -; D gene: -; V gene: TRBV5-1; J gene: TRBJ2-2; CDR3 DNA: TGCGCCAGCAGCTTGGCCGACTCCGGGAACGCCGGGGAGCTGTTTTTT; CDR3 protein: CASSLADSGNAGELFF
clone size: -; D gene: TRBD1; V gene: TRBV28; J gene: TRBJ2-7; CDR3 DNA: TGTGCCAGCAGTTCGGACAGGGGGGTAACCTACGAGCAGTACTTC; CDR3 protein: CASSSDRGVTYEQYF
clone size: -; D gene: TRBD1; V gene: TRBV30; J gene: TRBJ1-2; CDR3 DNA: TGTGCCGGGATAGGGGGCTTGAACTATGGCTACACCTTC; CDR3 protein: CAGIGGLNYGYTF
clone size: -; D gene: -; V gene: TRBV6-5; J gene: TRBJ2-7; CDR3 DNA: TGTGCCAGCAGTTACGTGGCGGGAACGAACTACGAGCAGTACTTC; CDR3 protein: CASSYVAGTNYEQYF
clone size: once; D gene: -; V gene: TRBV4-1; J gene: TRBJ2-7; CDR3 DNA: TGCGCCAGCAGCCTAAAATCGACAGTCTCCTACGAGCAGTACTTC; CDR3 protein: CASSLKSTVSYEQYF
clone size: few; D gene: TRBD2; V gene: TRBV19; J gene: TRBJ2-7; CDR3 DNA: TGTGCCAGTAGGCTAGCGGGAGTGGGGACCTCCTACGAGCAGTACTTC; CDR3 protein: CASRLAGVGTSYEQYF
clone size: -; D gene: TRBD2; V gene: TRBV2; J gene: TRBJ2-7; CDR3 DNA: TGTGCCAGCAGTGACGGGGGGAAGCTTACCTACGAGCAGTACTTC; CDR3 protein: CASSDGGKLTYEQYF
clone size: -; D gene: TRBD2; V gene: TRBV9; J gene: TRBJ2-3; CDR3 DNA: TGTGCCAGCAGCGTCGGGACTAGCGGGAGGGATACGCAGTATTTT; CDR3 protein: CASSVGTSGRDTQYF
clone size: -; D gene: -; V gene: TRBV7-8; J gene: TRBJ2-5; CDR3 DNA: TGTGCCAGCACCCCGAAGTTTTCCGGGGAGACCCAGTACTTC; CDR3 protein: CASTPKFSGETQYF
clone size: -; D gene: -; V gene: TRBV27; J gene: TRBJ1-5; CDR3 DNA: TGTGCCAGCAGTCCTTTTAGATTAAGCAATCAGCCCCAGCATTTT; CDR3 protein: CASSPFRLSNQPQHF
clone size: few; D gene: TRBD2; V gene: TRBV25-1; J gene: TRBJ2-7; CDR3 DNA: TGTGCCACCAAAGCGGGGGGAGGCTACGAGCAGTACTTC; CDR3 protein: CATKAGGGYEQYF
clone size: -; D gene: TRBD1; V gene: TRBV4-3; J gene: TRBJ2-2; CDR3 DNA: TGCGCCAGCAGCAAGACAGGGGGGTTTGGTACCGGGGAGCTGTTTTTT; CDR3 protein: CASSKTGGFGTGELFF
clone size: -; D gene: TRBD1; V gene: TRBV4-1; J gene: TRBJ2-2; CDR3 DNA: TGCGCCAGCCAGCCAGGGGGCCAAAAGGCCGGGGAGCTGTTTTTT; CDR3 protein: CASQPGGQKAGELFF
clone size: few; D gene: -; V gene: TRBV4-1; J gene: TRBJ1-2; CDR3 DNA: TGCGCCAGCAGCCAAGATAACAGCAACTATGGCTACACCTTC; CDR3 protein: CASSQDNSNYGYTF
clone size: -; D gene: -; V gene: TRBV6-5; J gene: TRBJ2-2; CDR3 DNA: TGTGCCACCCGGGGGGCGTCGGCCGGGGAGCTGTTTTTT; CDR3 protein: CATRGASAGELFF
clone size: -; D gene: -; V gene: TRBV28; J gene: TRBJ2-3; CDR3 DNA: TGTGCCAGCAGATTCGTACGGGGTACGCAGTATTTT; CDR3 protein: CASRFVRGTQYF
clone size: -; D gene: -; V gene: TRBV7-9; J gene: TRBJ1-2; CDR3 DNA: TGTGCCAGCAGCTTGACTGCCAGGGGCCGCCCTGGCTACACCTTC; CDR3 protein: CASSLTARGRPGYTF
clone size: -; D gene: -; V gene: TRBV19; J gene: TRBJ2-7; CDR3 DNA: TGTGCCAGTAGTGGGCCAGGGTTCTACGAGCAGTACTTC; CDR3 protein: CASSGPGFYEQYF
clone size: -; D gene: -; V gene: TRBV5-6; J gene: TRBJ2-5; CDR3 DNA: TGTGCCAGCAGCGTGGACCTAAAGACCCAGTACTTC; CDR3 protein: CASSVDLKTQYF
clone size: few; D gene: -; V gene: TRBV30; J gene: TRBJ2-3; CDR3 DNA: TGTGCCTGGAGCCCTAGCGAACTCGCCCCTTATTTT; CDR3 protein: CAWSPSELAPYF
clone size: -; D gene: TRBD1; V gene: TRBV9; J gene: TRBJ1-2; CDR3 DNA: TGTGCCAGCAGTCAAAGAGGGGGAACAGGGGCTGGCTACACCTTC; CDR3 protein: CASSQRGGTGAGYTF
clone size: -; D gene: TRBD2; V gene: TRBV5-1; J gene: TRBJ2-5; CDR3 DNA: TGCGCCAGCAAGCTAGCGGGGGCCCCCTTCCAAGAGACCCAGTACTTC; CDR3 protein: CASKLAGAPFQETQYF
clone size: few; D gene: -; V gene: TRBV5-1; J gene: TRBJ2-7; CDR3 DNA: TGCGCCAGCAGCGCTTCGGGATCCTACGAGCAGTACTTC; CDR3 protein: CASSASGSYEQYF
clone size: -; D gene: TRBD1; V gene: TRBV11-2; J gene: TRBJ1-1; CDR3 DNA: TGTGCCAGCAGGCGGACAGGGGGTGGCACTGAAGCTTTCTTT; CDR3 protein: CASRRTGGGTEAFF
clone size: -; D gene: TRBD1; V gene: TRBV6-5; J gene: TRBJ1-4; CDR3 DNA: TGTGCCAGCGGTACTTCCCAGGGGGCGAACGAAAAACTGTTTTTT; CDR3 protein: CASGTSQGANEKLFF
clone size: -; D gene: -; V gene: TRBV7-2; J gene: TRBJ1-2; CDR3 DNA: TGTGCCAGCAGCATAGACAGCAATGACTATGGCTACACCTTC; CDR3 protein: CASSIDSNDYGYTF
clone size: -; D gene: TRBD1; V gene: TRBV15; J gene: TRBJ1-2; CDR3 DNA: TGTGCCACCAGCATCGACAGGGACTATGGCTACACCTTC; CDR3 protein: CATSIDRDYGYTF
clone size: -; D gene: -; V gene: TRBV7-9; J gene: TRBJ2-5; CDR3 DNA: TGTGCCAGCAGCCGACTCGGGGTCGAGACCCAGTACTTC; CDR3 protein: CASSRLGVETQYF
clone size: -; D gene: -; V gene: TRBV5-1; J gene: TRBJ2-1; CDR3 DNA: TGCGCCAGCAGAGATAGGACAGCCGCATACAATGAGCAGTTCTTC; CDR3 protein: CASRDRTAAYNEQFF